The clone carrying this TCR beta chain was counted at least ten times. These data come from a study of patients and donors after allogeneic stem cell transplantation. TCRdb ran MiXCR on the RT-PCR reads and lists one entry per CDR3 protein. The repertoire has about 410,000 distinct CDR3 sequences, about a sixth of them found once; the top ten carry less than 8.5%. Sequenced: blood, either unsorted or a sorted T cell fraction (not recorded which). This TCR came from a human donor who was either an allogeneic HSCT recipient or a stem cell or donor lymphocyte infusion donor (not recorded which). It is not recorded whose cells these are; they may come from a transplant donor.

CDR3 residues: CASSLGWSTGKPFF. CDR3 DNA: TGTGCCAGCAGCTTAGGTTGGTCGACAGGGAAACCTTTCTTT. The chain has TRBV7-2 and TRBJ1-1; 7 nucleotides agree with TRBD1. V shed 1 base, J shed 12 bases, and the junction held 11 bases outside the gene matches. CDR1 is SGHTA, CDR2 FQGNSA, per germline. The CDR3 spans 14 residues.